There are a few counts of the clone carrying this T cell receptor (beta chain). This entry is derived from a study of blood T cell repertoires in COVID-19. For the study at large: Both acute and convalescent COVID-19 samples were obtained from the United States, Italy and Spain. Nucleic acid was either cDNA or gDNA, and it came from T cells, B-cell-depleted T cells, or PBMCs.

CDR3 length equals 13 residues. CDR1 is SGHVS, CDR2 FQNEAQ, per germline. Trimming shortened V by 4 bases and J by 9 bases, and 13 bases separated the two germline ends. Method: immunoSEQ multiplex PCR; TCRdb's copy keeps in-frame clones and lacks some. The table shows 100,000 to 150,000 clones, with about 85% occurring only once. The chain carries TRBV7-8 and TRBJ1-5; tentatively, D is TRBD1 (6 bases). What was sequenced was peripheral blood. This TCR came from an elderly woman with acute or convalescent COVID-19. The DNA for the CDR3 is TGTGCCAGCAGCTGGACAGCCGCGAGGCCCCAGCATTTT. Protein: CASSWTAARPQHF.